This TCR beta chain was sequenced during a study of blood T cell repertoires in COVID-19. Study at large: Acute and convalescent COVID-19 samples came from the United States, Italy and Spain. PBMCs, B-cell-depleted T cells, or T cells provided the cDNA or gDNA that made up the material.

CDR1 and CDR2 from the germline V gene are MNHNY and SVGAGI (reference sequence). CDR3 length: 13 amino acids. V lost 6 bases, J lost 4 bases, and 12 bases lay in between. Original analysis: Cell counts per sample came from amplifying reference gene primers. Generated by immunoSEQ multiplex PCR, the TCRdb table keeps only in-frame clones and is missing some. From that table come the V and J calls and clone size; the DNA was used to work out D and trimming. Of roughly 190,000 clones listed, approximately 84% were seen once; the top ten hold 4.5% to 6%. The chain is built from TRBV6-6 and TRBJ1-2; D is unresolved. The source material was peripheral blood. The sequence was collected from a woman between 70 and 85 years old with active or convalescent COVID-19. CDR3 nucleotides: TGTGCCAGCAGCTCTGGGCCACGCTATGGCTACACCTTC. Translating it yields CASSSGPRYGYTF.